The sequence of this T cell receptor (beta chain) was determined in a study of blood T cell repertoires in COVID-19. This table comes from immunoSEQ multiplex PCR, and its TCRdb copy is limited to in-frame clones, with some not included. The sample carries under 300,000 clones, 70% to 90% recorded once. The sequence was obtained from a woman in her forties or fifties who had been exposed to COVID-19. Sequenced material: PBMCs or T cells enriched from blood (not recorded which).

The CDR3 DNA sequence: TGTGCCAGCAGCTTAAAGAGGGGTGGCAGGGGGGAAGAGACCCAGTACTTC. Encoded protein: CASSLKRGGRGEETQYF. J is TRBJ2-5 and V is TRBV7-3; a possible D gene is TRBD1 (7 bases). Per the germline V gene, CDR1 is SGHTA and CDR2 is FQGTGA. This CDR3 is built from 17 residues. Trimming shortened V by 1 base and J by 3 bases, and 18 bases separated the two germline ends.